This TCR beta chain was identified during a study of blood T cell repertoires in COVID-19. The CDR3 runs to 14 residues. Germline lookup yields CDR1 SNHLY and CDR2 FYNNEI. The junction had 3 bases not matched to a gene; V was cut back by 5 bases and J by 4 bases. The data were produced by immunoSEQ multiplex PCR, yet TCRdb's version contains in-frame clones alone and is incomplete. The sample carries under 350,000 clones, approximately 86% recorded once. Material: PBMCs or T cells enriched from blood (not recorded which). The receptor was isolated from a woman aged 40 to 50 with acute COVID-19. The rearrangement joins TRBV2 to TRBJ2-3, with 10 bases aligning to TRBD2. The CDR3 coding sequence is TGTGCCAGCAGTATAGCGGGAGGACCAGATACGCAGTATTTT. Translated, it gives CASSIAGGPDTQYF.